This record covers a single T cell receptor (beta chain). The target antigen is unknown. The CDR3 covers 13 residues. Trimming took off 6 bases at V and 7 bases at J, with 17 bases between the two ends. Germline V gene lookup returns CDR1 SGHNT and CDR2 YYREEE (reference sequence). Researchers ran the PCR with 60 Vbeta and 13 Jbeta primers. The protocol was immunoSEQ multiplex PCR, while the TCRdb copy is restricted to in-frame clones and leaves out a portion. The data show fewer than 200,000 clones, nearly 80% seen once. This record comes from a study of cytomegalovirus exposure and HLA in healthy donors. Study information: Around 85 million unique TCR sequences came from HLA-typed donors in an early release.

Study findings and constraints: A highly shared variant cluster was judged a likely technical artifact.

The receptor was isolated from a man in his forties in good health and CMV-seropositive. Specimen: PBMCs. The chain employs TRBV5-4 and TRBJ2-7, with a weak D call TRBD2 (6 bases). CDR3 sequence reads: CASNGAPAGEQYF. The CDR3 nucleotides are TGTGCCAGCAACGGGGCGCCGGCGGGGGAGCAGTACTTC.